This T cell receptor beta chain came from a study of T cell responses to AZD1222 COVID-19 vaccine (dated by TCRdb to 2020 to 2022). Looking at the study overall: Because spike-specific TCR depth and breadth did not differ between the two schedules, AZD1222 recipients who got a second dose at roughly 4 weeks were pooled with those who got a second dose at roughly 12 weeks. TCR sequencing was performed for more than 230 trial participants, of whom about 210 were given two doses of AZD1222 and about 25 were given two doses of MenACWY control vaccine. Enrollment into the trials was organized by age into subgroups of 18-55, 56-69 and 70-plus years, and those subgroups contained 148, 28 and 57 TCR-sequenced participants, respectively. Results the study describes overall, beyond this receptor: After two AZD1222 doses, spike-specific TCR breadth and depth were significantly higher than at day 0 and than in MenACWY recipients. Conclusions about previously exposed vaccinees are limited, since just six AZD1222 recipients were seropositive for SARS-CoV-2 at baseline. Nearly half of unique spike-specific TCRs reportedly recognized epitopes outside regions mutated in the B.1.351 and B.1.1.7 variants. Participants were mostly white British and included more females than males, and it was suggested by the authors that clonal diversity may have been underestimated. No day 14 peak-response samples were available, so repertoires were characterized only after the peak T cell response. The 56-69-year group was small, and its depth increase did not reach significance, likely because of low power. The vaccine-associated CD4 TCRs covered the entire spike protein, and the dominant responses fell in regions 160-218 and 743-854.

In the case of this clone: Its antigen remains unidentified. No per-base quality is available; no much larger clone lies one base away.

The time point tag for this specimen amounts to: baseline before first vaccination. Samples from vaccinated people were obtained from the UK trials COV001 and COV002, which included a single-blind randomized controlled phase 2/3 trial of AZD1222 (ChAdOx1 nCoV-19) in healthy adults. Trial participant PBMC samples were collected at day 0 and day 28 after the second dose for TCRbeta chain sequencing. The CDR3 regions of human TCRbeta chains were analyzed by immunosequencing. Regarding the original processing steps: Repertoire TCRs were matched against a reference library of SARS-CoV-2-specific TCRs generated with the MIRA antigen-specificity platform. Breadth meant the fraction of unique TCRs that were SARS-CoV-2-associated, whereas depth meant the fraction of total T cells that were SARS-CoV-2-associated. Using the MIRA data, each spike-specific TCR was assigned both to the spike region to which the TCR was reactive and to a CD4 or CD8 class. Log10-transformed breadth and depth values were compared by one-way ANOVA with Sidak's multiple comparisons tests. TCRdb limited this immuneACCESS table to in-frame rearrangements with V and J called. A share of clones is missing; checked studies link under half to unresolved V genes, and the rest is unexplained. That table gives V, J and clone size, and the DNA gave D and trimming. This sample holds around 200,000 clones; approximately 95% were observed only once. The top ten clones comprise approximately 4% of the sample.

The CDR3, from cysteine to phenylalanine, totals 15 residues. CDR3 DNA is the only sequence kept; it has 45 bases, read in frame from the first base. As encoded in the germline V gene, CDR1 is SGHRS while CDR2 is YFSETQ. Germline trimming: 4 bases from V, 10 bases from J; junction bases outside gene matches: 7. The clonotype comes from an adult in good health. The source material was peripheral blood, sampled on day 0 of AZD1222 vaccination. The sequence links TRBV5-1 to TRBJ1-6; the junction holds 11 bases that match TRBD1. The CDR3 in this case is CASSPRTGGNSPLHF. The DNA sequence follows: TGCGCCAGCAGCCCCCGGACAGGGGGCAACTCACCCCTCCACTTT. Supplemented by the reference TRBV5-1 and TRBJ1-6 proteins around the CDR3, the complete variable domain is KAGVTQTPRYLIKTRGQQVTLSCSPISGHRSVSWYQQTPGQGLQFLFEYFSETQRNKGNFPGRFSGRQFSNSRSEMNVSTLELGDSALYLCASSPRTGGNSPLHFGNGTRLTVT.